This entry lists 27 T cell receptor beta chains sequenced from one sample in a study of Ad26.COV2.S vaccination and SARS-CoV-2 variants. Treatment meaning: roughly 20 received Ad26.COV2.S at low or high dose, single or two shots; a few received placebo; per-sample allocation not given. Sampling was performed 63 days after the first vaccine or placebo injection. TCRdb's table, derived via immunoSEQ multiplex PCR, lists solely in-frame clones and lacks some. The sample lists about 380,000 clones, approximately 83% occurring once. The material sequenced was peripheral blood, taken in a trial of Ad26.COV2.S vaccine versus placebo. All receptors derive from a person between 18 and 65 years old who received the Ad26.COV2.S COVID-19 vaccine or a placebo.

V usage is TRBV7-3 and J usage is TRBJ1-1; D ambiguous. Germline CDR1 reads SGHTA; CDR2 reads FQGTGA. Trimming removed 5 bases from V and 11 bases from J, with 18 bases in between. The CDR3 runs 13 residues. The CDR3 loop is CASSPGPGLEAFF. Written as DNA, the CDR3 is TGTGCCAGCAGCCCGGGCCCGGGTCTGGAGGCTTTCTTT.

The chain employs TRBV18 and TRBJ2-1; 9 bases line up with TRBD1. Germline V gene data show CDR1 as KGHSH and CDR2 as LQKENI. This CDR3 is built from 15 residues. The trim removed 3 bases at V and 1 base at J, leaving 1 base unmatched. In DNA, the CDR3 is TGTGCCAGCTCACCTGGACAGGGGTCCTACAATGAGCAGTTCTTC. This translates into CASSPGQGSYNEQFF. Complete variable domain (other parts from reference TRBV18 and TRBJ2-1): NAGVMQNPRHLVRRRGQEARLRCSPMKGHSHVYWYRQLPEEGLKFMVYLQKENIIDESGMPKERFSAEFPKEGPSILRIQQVVRGDSAAYFCASSPGQGSYNEQFFGPGTRLTVL.

The genes are TRBV7-3 and TRBJ2-2; 7 bases align to TRBD1. CDR3 length: 16 amino acids. The ends lost 5 bases at V and 0 bases at J; junction bases unmatched: 6. CDR1 is SGHTA and CDR2 is FQGTGA in the germline V gene. The CDR3, as DNA: TGTGCCAGCAGCGCAAAGGGGACAGCGAACACCGGGGAGCTGTTTTTT. Amino acid sequence: CASSAKGTANTGELFF.

This clone was counted between two and nine times. This chain links TRBV3-1 (or the pseudogene TRBV3-2) with TRBJ1-6; 7 nucleotides match TRBD1. Losses at the gene ends were 3 bases for V and 7 bases for J; bases not matched to a gene: 6. This CDR3 is built from 15 residues. Germline V gives CDR1 LGHDT, CDR2 YNNKEL (reference sequence). The CDR3, as DNA: TGTGCCAGCAGCCAGGGCAGGGGGATAAATTCACCCCTCCACTTT. Translation gives CASSQGRGINSPLHF.

This chain uses TRBV7-9 with TRBJ2-1; 8 bases are shared with TRBD2. The CDR3 is 15 residues long. Per germline, CDR1 SEHNR and CDR2 FQNEAQ (reference sequence). The J segment lost 8 bases and the V segment lost 4 bases, leaving 10 bases of the junction unmatched. This chain's CDR3 is CASSSPGGLGDEQFF. CDR3 in DNA: TGTGCCAGCAGCTCCCCGGGAGGGCTGGGGGATGAGCAGTTCTTC.

This chain joins TRBV29-1 and TRBJ2-1; perhaps TRBD1 as D (6 bases). Germline V gene sequence: CDR1 SQVTM, CDR2 ANQGSEA. V was pared by 7 bases and J by 2 bases, with 6 bases between. This CDR3 contains 11 residues. Written as DNA, the CDR3 is TGCAGCGGGACAGCCTACAATGAGCAGTTCTTC. It translates to CSGTAYNEQFF.

The rearrangement links TRBV6-2 or TRBV6-3 to TRBJ2-7; 12 bases agree with TRBD1. Germline-derived CDR1 and CDR2 are MNHEY and SVGEGT. The CDR3 is 15 residues long. The J segment lost 3 bases and the V segment lost 6 bases, leaving 6 bases of the junction unmatched. The CDR3 DNA sequence: TGTGCCAGCAGCCCCGGGACAGGGGGCCTCTACGAGCAGTACTTC. Amino acid sequence: CASSPGTGGLYEQYF.

The chain carries TRBV5-1 and TRBJ1-1, with D maybe TRBD1 (6 bases). This CDR3 contains 14 residues. The germline V gene encodes CDR1 SGHRS and CDR2 YFSETQ. Deletions cut 4 bases from V and 7 bases from J, with 17 bases between. In DNA, the CDR3 is TGCGCCAGCAGCCCCGGGGACAACTTAGATGAAGCTTTCTTT. Amino acids: CASSPGDNLDEAFF.

CDR3 residues: CASSVGGGGANYGYTF. CDR3 nucleotide sequence: TGTGCCAGCAGCGTTGGAGGCGGGGGCGCGAACTATGGCTACACCTTC. The V gene is TRBV5-8, the J gene TRBJ1-2, with D possibly TRBD1 on 6 matching bases. The CDR3 extends over 16 amino acids. CDR1 is SGHTS, CDR2 YDEGEE, per germline. V was pared by 4 bases and J by 2 bases, with 18 bases between.

Note on this clone: Germline and junction disagree at one end, which may indicate a read error. V usage is TRBV7-2 and J usage is TRBJ2-1, with no clear D. CDR1 and CDR2 (germline): SGHTA, FQGNSA. The CDR3 is 14 amino acids. The CDR3 spells CASRLAAPSSEQFF. The CDR3 DNA reads TGTGCCAGCAGGTTAGCCGCACCGTCCTCGGAGCAGTTCTTC.

The chain links TRBV6-2 or TRBV6-3 to TRBJ2-1; the D is unclear. CDR3 length: 15 residues. The V gene lost 6 bases and the J gene lost 0 bases, with 12 bases spanning the gap. Per germline, CDR1 MNHEY and CDR2 SVGEGT. Here the CDR3 reads CASSPPLSSYNEQFF. DNA for the CDR3: TGTGCCAGCAGCCCCCCCTTGAGCTCCTACAATGAGCAGTTCTTC.

The chain uses TRBV10-3 and TRBJ1-2; D is uncertain. The CDR3 spans 12 residues. Germline V lookup: CDR1 ENHRY, CDR2 SYGVKD. Trimming stripped 3 bases from V and 7 bases from J, with 9 bases between. The CDR3 sequence: CAISEESGGYTF. Written as DNA, the CDR3 is TGTGCCATCAGTGAAGAAAGTGGTGGCTACACCTTC.

V usage is TRBV6-2 or TRBV6-3 and J usage is TRBJ2-7; D tentatively reads TRBD1 or TRBD2 (6 bases each). Trimming cost V 5 bases and J 0 bases, with 20 bases left between them. This CDR3 comprises 17 residues. From germline, CDR1 is MNHEY and CDR2 SVGEGT. In DNA form, the CDR3 reads TGTGCCAGCAGTCCCTACTTCGGGGGCCGGAGCTCCTACGAGCAGTACTTC. Residues: CASSPYFGGRSSYEQYF.

The chain couples TRBV7-3 to TRBJ2-3; 7 bases map to TRBD1. Germline V gene lookup returns CDR1 SGHTA and CDR2 FQGTGA. J was trimmed by 10 bases and V by 5 bases; bases with no gene match: 6. The CDR3 has 12 residues. CDR3 sequence: CASSPGQGAQYF. CDR3 in DNA: TGTGCCAGCAGCCCGGGGCAGGGGGCGCAGTATTTT.

This clone was counted many times. The chain combines TRBV19 with TRBJ1-5; possible D gene TRBD1, 5 bases. Deletions cut 7 bases from V and 7 bases from J, with 17 bases between. Germline V gene lookup returns CDR1 LNHDA and CDR2 SQIVND (reference sequence). This CDR3 region has 14 residues. DNA of the CDR3: TGTGCCAGTACACAGGACGGCCCGGACCAGCCCCAGCATTTT. Protein: CASTQDGPDQPQHF.

The V gene is TRBV24-1, the J gene TRBJ2-1; the D gene is possibly TRBD2 (6 bases). From germline, CDR1 is KGHDR and CDR2 SFDVKD. V dropped 1 base and J dropped 2 bases, with 11 bases sitting between them. This CDR3 region has 16 residues. The chain's CDR3 is CATSDLSGEAYNEQFF. The CDR3 coding sequence is TGTGCCACCAGTGATTTATCGGGAGAGGCCTACAATGAGCAGTTCTTC.

This clone is medium-sized within its sample. In nucleotides, the CDR3 is TGTGCCAGCAGCCGGGAGGGAGAGTTCTACGAGCAGTACTTC. This gives the protein CASSREGEFYEQYF. The genes are TRBV6-5 and TRBJ2-7, with TRBD2 identical over 8 bases. The V segment lost 6 bases and the J segment 3 bases; nucleotides outside the gene matches: 7. The CDR3 runs to 14 residues. From germline, CDR1 is MNHEY and CDR2 SVGAGI.

The rearrangement joins TRBV6-1 to TRBJ1-1, with 7 bases fitting TRBD1. V lost 4 bases to trimming and J lost 2 bases; unmatched junction nucleotides: 10. The CDR3 sequence is 16 residues long. Germline CDR1 is MNHNS and CDR2 is SASEGT. DNA for the CDR3: TGTGCCAGCAGTGGAACAGGGGCCCCAGGAAACACTGAAGCTTTCTTT. It specifies CASSGTGAPGNTEAFF.

The rearrangement links TRBV19 to TRBJ2-1; D not resolved. The CDR3 covers 13 residues. Between the trimmed V and J ends, which lost 4 bases and 8 bases, there was a span of 12 bases. The germline V gene encodes CDR1 LNHDA and CDR2 SQIVND (reference sequence). The CDR3, as DNA: TGTGCCAGTAGTAAAATAGGTTCGGATGAGCAGTTCTTC. Translation: CASSKIGSDEQFF.

This chain joins TRBV30 and TRBJ2-5; the D is unclear. V shed 2 bases and J shed 2 bases, with 9 bases lying between them. The CDR3 length is 13 residues. Germline CDR1 is GTSNPN and CDR2 is SVGIG (reference sequence). Here the CDR3 DNA reads TGTGCCTGGAGTTTCGGAACTCAAGAGACCCAGTACTTC. Residues: CAWSFGTQETQYF. The whole variable domain, filled in from reference TRBV30 and TRBJ2-5, reads SQTIHQWPATLVQPVGSPLSLECTVEGTSNPNLYWYRQAAGRGLQLLFYSVGIGQISSEVPQNLSASRPQDRQFILSSKKLLLSDSGFYLCAWSFGTQETQYFGPGTRLLVL.

The chain recombines TRBV11-2 with TRBJ2-1, with D possibly being TRBD2 (6 bases). Germline CDR1 is SGHAT and CDR2 is FQNNGV. The CDR3 runs to 13 residues. V was cut by 1 base and J by 10 bases, with 11 bases left in between. Here the CDR3 DNA reads TGTGCCAGCAGCTTAGGGACGCGGGGCGAGCAGTTCTTC. Translation: CASSLGTRGEQFF.

J is TRBJ2-2 and V is TRBV12-5; D not certain. The CDR3 covers 14 residues. CDR1 and CDR2 from the germline V gene are LGHNT and FRNRAP. V was cut by 0 bases and J by 6 bases, with 8 bases left in between. CDR3 sequence reads: CASGLVPAPGELFF. The DNA of the CDR3 is TGTGCTAGTGGTTTGGTACCCGCGCCCGGGGAGCTGTTTTTT. Full variable domain (outside the CDR3, taken from reference TRBV12-5 and TRBJ2-2): DARVTQTPRHKVTEMGQEVTMRCQPILGHNTVFWYRQTMMQGLELLAYFRNRAPLDDSGMPKDRFSAEMPDATLATLKIQPSEPRDSAVYFCASGLVPAPGELFFGEGSRLTVL.

J is TRBJ2-3 and V is TRBV24-1; D may be TRBD2 (6 bases). The CDR3 consists of 13 residues. From germline, CDR1 is KGHDR and CDR2 SFDVKD. V lost 3 bases and J lost 5, with 8 bases in between. CDR3 loop: CATSDGTLDTQYF. DNA of the CDR3: TGTGCCACCAGTGATGGGACTCTAGATACGCAGTATTTT.

In DNA, the CDR3 is TGTGCCAGCAGTTTTACAGGGATAAGAAATCAGCCCCAGCATTTT. Amino acid sequence: CASSFTGIRNQPQHF. The chain links TRBV6-5 to TRBJ1-5; a weak D match, TRBD1 (6 bases). Germline V lookup: CDR1 MNHEY, CDR2 SVGAGI. The germline V and J ends were trimmed by 4 bases and 4 bases, with 14 bases remaining between them. The CDR3 is 15 residues long.

This clone appeared a single time. V and J are TRBV9 and TRBJ2-1; TRBD2 is a possible D gene (6 bases). CDR3 size: 15 residues. Germline-derived CDR1 and CDR2 are SGDLS and YYNGEE. Between the trimmed V and J ends, which lost 1 base and 4 bases, there was a span of 12 bases. CDR3 in amino acids: CASSVTLADYNEQFF. CDR3 DNA: TGTGCCAGCAGCGTAACACTAGCCGATTACAATGAGCAGTTCTTC.

The chain uses TRBV20-1 and TRBJ1-5; D remains unclear. CDR3 length equals 12 residues. The germline V gene has CDR1 DFQATT and CDR2 SNEGSKA (reference sequence). V was clipped by 3 bases and J by 0 bases, with 3 bases between them. The CDR3 region has the DNA TGCAGTGCTAGTAATAGCAATCAGCCCCAGCATTTT. As protein: CSASNSNQPQHF.

V usage is TRBV5-1 and J usage is TRBJ2-3; perhaps TRBD1 as D (5 bases). The CDR3 has 14 amino acids. Trimming stripped 4 bases from V and 1 base from J, with 10 bases between. Germline CDR1 SGHRS, CDR2 YFSETQ. In nucleotides, the CDR3 is TGCGCCAGCAGCCTCAGGGTAGGCACAGATACGCAGTATTTT. Translation gives CASSLRVGTDTQYF.